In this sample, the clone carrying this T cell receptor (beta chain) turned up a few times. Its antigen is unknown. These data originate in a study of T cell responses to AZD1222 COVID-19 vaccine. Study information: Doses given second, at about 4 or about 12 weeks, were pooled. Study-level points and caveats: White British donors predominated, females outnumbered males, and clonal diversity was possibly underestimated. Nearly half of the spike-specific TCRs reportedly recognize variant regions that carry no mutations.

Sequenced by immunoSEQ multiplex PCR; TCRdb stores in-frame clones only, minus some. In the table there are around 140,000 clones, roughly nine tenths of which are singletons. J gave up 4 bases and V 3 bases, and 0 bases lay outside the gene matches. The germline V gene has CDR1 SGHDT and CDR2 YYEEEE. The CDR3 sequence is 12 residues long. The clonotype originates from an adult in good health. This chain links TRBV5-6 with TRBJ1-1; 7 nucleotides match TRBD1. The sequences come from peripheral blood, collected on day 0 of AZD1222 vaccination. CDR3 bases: TGTGCCAGCAGCTGGGACAGCACTGAAGCTTTCTTT. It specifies CASSWDSTEAFF.